This section outlines one T cell receptor (beta chain) sequence together with its context. Germline V gives CDR1 SGDLS, CDR2 YYNGEE. The CDR3 sequence is 15 residues long. V dropped 4 bases and J dropped 1; count of bases not matched to a gene: 2. TCRdb's table, derived via immunoSEQ multiplex PCR, lists solely in-frame clones and lacks some. The data show some 150,000 clones, approximately 91% seen once. This sample is drawn from a study of control samples from healthy donors and cancer patients. The source material was blood. This chain links TRBV9 with TRBJ1-4, with 9 bases aligning to TRBD1. This clonotype originated in a man aged 25-45 years in good health. CDR3 sequence (DNA): TGTGCCAGCAGCTACAGGGGGCAAACTAATGAAAAACTGTTTTTT. This gives the protein CASSYRGQTNEKLFF.